The rows below give T cell receptor beta chains drawn from one sample of a study of OX40 agonist ivuxolimab in advanced cancers. Using immunoSEQ multiplex PCR, the repertoire was profiled, and TCRdb retains in-frame clones only, with some absent. The sample comprises tens of thousands of clones, 88% of which are singletons, and 6.9% rests with the top ten. Material: CD4+ or CD8+ T cells sorted from blood, obtained in a trial of the OX40 agonist ivuxolimab. These receptors all come from an adult with an advanced solid tumor such as melanoma, head and neck, liver or kidney cancer. CDR3s include the opening cysteine and the closing phenylalanine or tryptophan. The D gene is left open where the match is weak. A row's size may be missing; if present it is once, few, many or a size class.

J	V	size	D	CDR3	DNA
TRBJ2-1	TRBV23-1	.	.	CASIHYNEQFF	TGCGCCAGCATTCACTACAATGAGCAGTTCTTC
TRBJ1-2	TRBV6-5	once	TRBD1	CASSPRTGVGYGYTF	TGTGCCAGCAGCCCACGGACAGGGGTGGGCTATGGCTACACCTTC
TRBJ2-7	TRBV6-1	.	TRBD2	CASSAASGRARYEQYF	TGTGCCAGCAGTGCCGCTAGCGGGAGGGCCAGATACGAGCAGTACTTC
TRBJ1-1	TRBV6-1	.	.	CASTRGGTEAFF	TGTGCCAGCACCCGAGGGGGGACTGAAGCTTTCTTT
TRBJ2-7	TRBV11-2	.	.	CASSLGSSNEQYF	TGTGCCAGCAGCTTAGGGAGTAGCAACGAGCAGTACTTC
TRBJ2-2	TRBV19	.	.	CASTIYPGVPSGELFF	TGTGCCAGTACCATATACCCGGGGGTTCCGTCGGGGGAGCTGTTTTTT
TRBJ2-5	TRBV6-1	.	.	CASSGRETQYF	TGTGCCAGCAGTGGGAGGGAGACCCAGTACTTC
TRBJ2-2	TRBV7-8	.	.	CASSPDRRLNTGELFF	TGTGCCAGCAGCCCCGATAGGAGGCTGAACACCGGGGAGCTGTTTTTT
TRBJ1-5	TRBV10-3	.	.	CAISEFDSSNQPQHF	TGTGCCATCAGTGAGTTTGACAGTAGCAATCAGCCCCAGCATTTT
TRBJ2-7	TRBV28	.	TRBD1	CASRRTGGNYEQYF	TGTGCCAGCAGGCGGACAGGGGGCAACTACGAGCAGTACTTC
TRBJ2-3	TRBV15	.	.	CATSDQRRTDTQYF	TGTGCCACCAGCGATCAGCGGCGCACAGATACGCAGTATTTT
TRBJ2-7	TRBV5-1	.	.	CASSLGRVGSGGRYEQYF	TGCGCCAGCAGCTTGGGACGAGTAGGCTCCGGGGGTAGATACGAGCAGTACTTC
TRBJ2-1	TRBV5-6	.	TRBD2	CASSLMGLPPNEQFF	TGTGCCAGCAGCTTGATGGGACTACCCCCAAATGAGCAGTTCTTC
TRBJ1-4	TRBV10-2	.	.	CASSEAEKLFF	TGCGCCAGCAGTGAGGCGGAAAAACTGTTTTTT
TRBJ1-1	TRBV6-6	few	.	CASSYEQNTEAFF	TGTGCCAGCAGTTACGAGCAGAACACTGAAGCTTTCTTT
TRBJ2-2	TRBV7-9	.	TRBD2	CASSRTSGRDNTGELFF	TGTGCCAGCAGTCGGACTAGCGGGAGAGATAACACCGGGGAGCTGTTTTTT
TRBJ1-1	TRBV2	once	TRBD1	CASSAGQGSDTEAFF	TGTGCCAGCAGTGCCGGACAGGGGTCGGACACTGAAGCTTTCTTT
TRBJ1-2	TRBV11-2	.	.	CASSHLHDGYTF	TGTGCCAGCAGCCATCTTCACGATGGCTACACCTTC
TRBJ1-2	TRBV18	once	TRBD1	CASSPLTGQDYGYTF	TGTGCCAGCTCACCACTAACGGGACAGGACTATGGCTACACCTTC
TRBJ1-5	TRBV19	.	.	CASSATGRNNQPQHF	TGTGCCAGTAGCGCCACAGGGAGGAACAATCAGCCCCAGCATTTT
TRBJ2-1	TRBV12-5	.	TRBD2	CASGLVTSGIPSYNEQFF	TGTGCTAGTGGTTTGGTAACTAGCGGGATCCCCAGCTACAATGAGCAGTTCTTC
TRBJ1-1	TRBV7-2	few	TRBD1	CASSLAFGTVGSEAFF	TGTGCCAGCAGCTTAGCATTCGGGACAGTGGGGAGTGAAGCTTTCTTT
TRBJ2-7	TRBV28	.	TRBD1	CASSFYRGEQYF	TGTGCCAGCAGTTTTTACAGGGGCGAGCAGTACTTC
TRBJ2-7	TRBV27	.	.	CASSRAHGIYEQYF	TGTGCCAGCAGCCGGGCCCACGGAATTTACGAGCAGTACTTC
TRBJ2-6	TRBV9	.	.	CASSVGDSAGANVLTF	TGTGCCAGCAGCGTAGGAGATAGTGCTGGGGCCAACGTCCTGACTTTC
TRBJ2-1	TRBV19	.	.	CASSILWGQEQFF	TGTGCCAGTAGTATATTGTGGGGGCAAGAGCAGTTCTTC
TRBJ2-7	TRBV29-1	.	.	CSVGGGGTSYEQYF	TGCAGCGTCGGGGGAGGGGGGACCTCCTACGAGCAGTACTTC
TRBJ2-7	TRBV5-1	.	.	CASSLAGVASYEQYF	TGCGCCAGCAGCTTGGCCGGTGTCGCGTCCTACGAGCAGTACTTC
TRBJ2-1	TRBV10-1	.	TRBD1	CASSEAGTGGIYEQFF	TGCGCCAGCAGTGAGGCCGGGACAGGGGGTATCTATGAGCAGTTCTTC
TRBJ2-5	TRBV5-6	.	TRBD1	CASSLPGTGSLTQYF	TGTGCCAGCAGTCTCCCGGGGACAGGGAGCCTAACCCAGTACTTC
TRBJ2-3	TRBV6-1	.	.	CASSEVSGVEGSDTQYF	TGTGCCAGCAGTGAAGTGTCGGGGGTAGAAGGGTCAGATACGCAGTATTTT
TRBJ2-7	TRBV6-1	.	.	CASSERIPGGAYEQYF	TGTGCCAGCAGTGAAAGAATCCCAGGGGGGGCCTACGAGCAGTACTTC
TRBJ2-1	TRBV28	.	TRBD2	CASSLIAGVPNEQFF	TGTGCCAGCAGTTTAATAGCGGGAGTCCCCAATGAGCAGTTCTTC
TRBJ2-1	TRBV6-1	.	TRBD2	CASSERLAVQAEQFF	TGTGCCAGCAGTGAAAGACTAGCGGTGCAGGCTGAGCAGTTCTTC
TRBJ1-5	TRBV6-1	.	.	CASSEASVSNQPQHF	TGTGCCAGCAGTGAAGCCAGTGTTAGCAATCAGCCCCAGCATTTT
TRBJ2-1	TRBV5-1	once	.	CASSRTNSAIEQFF	TGCGCCAGCAGCCGGACTAACTCAGCAATTGAGCAGTTCTTC
TRBJ2-3	TRBV2	.	.	CASSDTPPGLGADTQYF	TGTGCCAGCAGTGATACCCCCCCGGGCCTTGGAGCAGATACGCAGTATTTT
TRBJ2-7	TRBV19	.	.	CASSLAGAYEQYF	TGTGCCAGTAGTTTGGCGGGTGCCTACGAGCAGTACTTC
TRBJ1-4	TRBV5-1	.	.	CASSLKSTGTNEKLFF	TGCGCCAGCAGCCTGAAGTCGACGGGCACCAATGAAAAACTGTTTTTT
TRBJ1-2	TRBV6-1	.	.	CASSPRLALRDGYTF	TGTGCCAGCAGTCCCCGGTTAGCCCTAAGGGACGGCTACACCTTC
TRBJ2-3	TRBV5-1	once	TRBD2	CASSGTSALPDTQYF	TGCGCCAGCAGCGGAACTAGCGCCCTGCCAGATACGCAGTATTTT
TRBJ1-3	TRBV4-1	.	.	CASSRESAFHSGNTIYF	TGCGCCAGCAGCCGAGAATCGGCGTTCCACTCTGGAAACACCATATATTTT
TRBJ1-1	TRBV7-9	.	.	CASSRERATEAFF	TGTGCCAGCAGCCGAGAGAGGGCCACTGAAGCTTTCTTT
TRBJ2-1	TRBV14	.	TRBD2	CASNLPGTRDGEQFF	TGTGCCAGCAACCTACCCGGGACTAGAGACGGTGAGCAGTTCTTC
TRBJ2-7	TRBV28	.	.	CASSPSNSGILGEQYF	TGTGCCAGCAGCCCCTCGAACTCGGGGATTCTAGGCGAGCAGTACTTC
TRBJ2-5	TRBV2	.	.	CASSRNRAETQYF	TGTGCCAGCAGTCGGAACAGGGCCGAGACCCAGTACTTC
TRBJ2-5	TRBV27	.	.	CASRPVKNQETQYF	TGTGCCAGTCGTCCCGTGAAAAACCAAGAGACCCAGTACTTC
TRBJ2-3	TRBV28	.	TRBD2	CASSFGTSGRGGTDTQYF	TGTGCCAGCAGTTTTGGGACTAGCGGGAGGGGAGGCACAGATACGCAGTATTTT
TRBJ2-3	TRBV27	.	TRBD2	CASRPSGSFGDTQYF	TGTGCCAGCAGGCCTAGCGGGAGTTTCGGAGATACGCAGTATTTT
TRBJ2-7	TRBV27	few	.	CASSVRELRSEQYF	TGTGCCAGCAGTGTCCGGGAACTAAGGAGCGAGCAGTACTTC
TRBJ2-2	TRBV2	.	.	CASSERARVTGELFF	TGTGCCAGCAGTGAACGGGCTAGGGTCACCGGGGAGCTGTTTTTT
TRBJ2-7	TRBV20-1	.	.	CSANEQYF	TGCAGTGCTAATGAGCAGTACTTC
TRBJ1-3	TRBV28	.	TRBD1	CASSISRGRNTIYF	TGTGCCAGCAGCATTAGCAGGGGGCGGAACACCATATATTTT
TRBJ1-2	TRBV5-1	.	.	CASSPKPGDGYTF	TGCGCCAGCAGCCCCAAGCCGGGAGATGGCTACACCTTC
TRBJ2-7	TRBV4-1	.	.	CASSQDENSPLNGYEQYF	TGCGCCAGCAGCCAAGATGAGAACAGTCCTCTAAACGGCTACGAGCAGTACTTC
TRBJ1-5	TRBV28	.	.	CASSRRTSNQPQHF	TGTGCCAGCAGTCGACGGACTAGCAATCAGCCCCAGCATTTT
TRBJ2-7	TRBV7-8	.	.	CASSPNLLASYEQYF	TGTGCCAGCAGCCCAAATCTTCTAGCCTCCTACGAGCAGTACTTC
TRBJ1-5	TRBV6-6	.	.	CASSYRGNQPQHF	TGTGCCAGCAGTTATAGGGGCAATCAGCCCCAGCATTTT
TRBJ2-6	TRBV5-1	.	TRBD1	CASSLEQGVPVLTF	TGCGCCAGCAGCTTGGAGCAGGGGGTCCCCGTCCTGACTTTC
TRBJ2-2	TRBV4-1	.	TRBD2	CASSQGSGRVNTGELFF	TGCGCCAGCAGCCAGGGGAGCGGGAGGGTGAACACCGGGGAGCTGTTTTTT